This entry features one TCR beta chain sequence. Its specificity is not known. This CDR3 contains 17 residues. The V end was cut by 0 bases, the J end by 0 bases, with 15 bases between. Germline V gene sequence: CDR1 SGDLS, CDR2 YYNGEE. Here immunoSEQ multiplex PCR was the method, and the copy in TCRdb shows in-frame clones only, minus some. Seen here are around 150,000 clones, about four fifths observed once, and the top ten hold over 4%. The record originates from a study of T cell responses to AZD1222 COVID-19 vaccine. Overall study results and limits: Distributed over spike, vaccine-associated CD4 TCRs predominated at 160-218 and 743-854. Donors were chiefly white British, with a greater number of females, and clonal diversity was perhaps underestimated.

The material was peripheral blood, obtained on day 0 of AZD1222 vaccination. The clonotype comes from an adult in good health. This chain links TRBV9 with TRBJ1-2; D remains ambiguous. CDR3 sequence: CASSVESGLLANYGYTF. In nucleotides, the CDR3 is TGTGCCAGCAGCGTAGAGTCAGGACTATTAGCTAACTATGGCTACACCTTC. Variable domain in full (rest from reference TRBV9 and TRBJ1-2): DSGVTQTPKHLITATGQRVTLRCSPRSGDLSVYWYQQSLDQGLQFLIQYYNGEERAKGNILERFSAQQFPDLHSELNLSSLELGDSALYFCASSVESGLLANYGYTFGSGTRLTVV.